At least ten counts were recorded for the clone carrying this TCR beta chain. Germline CDR1 SGHRS, CDR2 YFSETQ. V lost 0 bases and J 4 bases, leaving 10 bases between the germline ends. The CDR3 totals 14 residues. The data stem from a study of early T cells in non-severe SARS-CoV-2 infection. As part of library construction, unique molecular identifiers were attached to individual cDNA molecules. TCRdb re-derived calls from the 5' RACE reads in MiXCR, one entry per CDR3 protein. The table records over 60,000 distinct CDR3 sequences, 11% of them present only once. Sequences were derived from whole blood, sampled at baseline. The V and J genes are TRBV5-1 and TRBJ1-1, with a tentative D call TRBD1 (5 bases). The sequence was obtained from an adult who was a healthcare worker with PCR-confirmed SARS-CoV-2 infection or an uninfected control (not recorded which). The chain's CDR3 is CASSLEAGTTEAFF. The CDR3 DNA reads TGCGCCAGCAGCTTGGAGGCAGGGACCACTGAAGCTTTCTTT.